Below are 25 T cell receptor beta chains sequenced from a single sample in a study of technical replicates of blood from several donors (dated by TCRdb to about 2017). The library came from the immunoSEQ multiplex PCR assay. TCRdb took over this immuneACCESS table, retaining in-frame rearrangements with V and J assigned. Such tables are incomplete; in checked studies, under half of the missing clones stem from an unresolved V gene, and the remainder is unexplained. Here the sample has approximately 50,000 clones; roughly 95% occur a single time. The ten largest clonotypes hold 0.39% of the sample. Sample: T cells isolated from PBMCs. These receptors were obtained from a human donor in good health.

The chain is built from TRBV19 and TRBJ2-2; no definite D call. V lost 11 bases, J lost 7 bases, and 17 bases lay in between. This CDR3 has 13 amino acids. Germline V gene data show CDR1 as LNHDA and CDR2 as SQIVND (reference sequence). CDR3 coding DNA: TGTGCCCACTCCGCAGCGAGAGGCGGGGAGCTGTTTTTT. This translates into CAHSAARGGELFF.

The chain combines TRBV30 with TRBJ1-1; D uncertain. Trimming pared 8 bases from V and 0 bases from J, leaving 16 bases between. Germline-derived CDR1 and CDR2 are GTSNPN and SVGIG (reference sequence). The CDR3 length is 14 residues. The CDR3 region has the DNA TGTGCCGGCCGCCGGGTGACCATGAACACTGAAGCTTTCTTT. Translating it yields CAGRRVTMNTEAFF.

This sequence joins TRBV15 and TRBJ2-1; TRBD1 matches at 7 bases. Per germline, CDR1 LNHNV and CDR2 YYDKDF (reference sequence). The CDR3 consists of 13 residues. V lost 5 bases, J lost 10 bases, and 8 bases stayed unmatched. This chain's CDR3 is CATSPHRGREQFF. DNA for the CDR3: TGTGCCACCAGCCCACACAGGGGTAGGGAGCAGTTCTTC. Combining the CDR3 with reference TRBV15 and TRBJ2-1 gives the whole variable domain DAMVIQNPRYQVTQFGKPVTLSCSQTLNHNVMYWYQQKSSQAPKLLFHYYDKDFNNEADTPDNFQSRRPNTSFCFLDIRSPGLGDTAMYLCATSPHRGREQFFGPGTRLTVL.

The gene calls are TRBV7-8 and TRBJ2-7; 7 nucleotides agree with TRBD2. The CDR3 consists of 15 residues. V shed 5 bases and J 4 bases; nucleotides not matched to a gene: 11. Per germline, CDR1 SGHVS and CDR2 FQNEAQ. CDR3 in DNA: TGTGCCAGCAGCCCCTTAGCGGGTGCTTGGTACGAGCAGTACTTC. Encoded protein: CASSPLAGAWYEQYF.

V gene TRBV2 combines with J gene TRBJ2-1, with 7 bases fitting TRBD1. J gave up 6 bases and V 6 bases, and 11 bases lay outside the gene matches. This CDR3 contains 15 residues. From germline, CDR1 is SNHLY and CDR2 FYNNEI. CDR3 residues: CASSPRSTGPNEQFF. In nucleotides, the CDR3 is TGTGCCAGCAGCCCTAGGTCGACAGGGCCCAATGAGCAGTTCTTC.

The V and J genes are TRBV30 and TRBJ1-3; no reliable D call. V lost 2 bases and J 0 bases, leaving 8 bases between the germline ends. In germline, CDR1 is GTSNPN, CDR2 SVGIG (reference sequence). CDR3 length equals 14 residues. CDR3 coding DNA: TGTGCCTGGAGTATCCAGGACTCTGGAAACACCATATATTTT. As protein: CAWSIQDSGNTIYF.

The chain carries TRBV5-8 and TRBJ2-7; 7 bases fit TRBD2. There are 15 residues in the CDR3. Trimming removed 4 bases from V and 0 bases from J; junction bases left unmatched: 7. Germline V gives CDR1 SGHTS, CDR2 YDEGEE. CDR3 sequence: CASSESSGSSYEQYF. The CDR3 coding sequence is TGTGCCAGCAGCGAGTCTAGCGGCAGCTCCTACGAGCAGTACTTC.

V and J are TRBV19 and TRBJ2-3, with TRBD2 matching over 12 bases. CDR1 and CDR2 (germline): LNHDA, SQIVND (reference sequence). V shed 1 base, J shed 7 bases, and the junction held 3 bases outside the gene matches. This CDR3 region has 15 residues. CDR3 in DNA: TGTGCCAGTAGTATAGGGACTAGCGGGGCTAATACGCAGTATTTT. Its protein is CASSIGTSGANTQYF.

The rearrangement uses TRBV10-2 and TRBJ2-6; D gene unclear. The V gene lost 3 bases and the J gene lost 1 base, with 7 bases spanning the gap. Germline values: CDR1 WSHSY, CDR2 SAAADI. The length of the CDR3 is 15 residues. CDR3 DNA: TGCGCCAGCAGTGATGAGTCTTCTGGGGCCAACGTCCTGACTTTC. Its protein product is CASSDESSGANVLTF.

This chain uses TRBV4-1 with TRBJ2-7; the match to TRBD2 covers 8 bases. J gave up 3 bases and V 0 bases, and 4 bases lay outside the gene matches. The germline CDR1 and CDR2 sequences are MGHRA and YSYEKL. The CDR3 sequence is 15 residues long. This CDR3 reads CASSQDQRGIYEQYF. The CDR3 coding sequence is TGCGCCAGCAGCCAAGATCAGCGGGGGATCTACGAGCAGTACTTC.

Notes on this clone: The identical CDR3 is also encoded by other nucleotide sequences in the sample. The chain is built from TRBV9 and TRBJ1-3; 8 bases are a match to TRBD1. This CDR3 spans 15 amino acids. V shed 3 bases and J 0 bases; nucleotides not matched to a gene: 2. The germline CDR1 and CDR2 sequences are SGDLS and YYNGEE. The CDR3 loop is CASSAGQGSGNTIYF. In DNA form, the CDR3 reads TGTGCCAGCAGCGCTGGACAGGGCTCTGGAAACACCATATATTTT.

The chain couples TRBV7-2 to TRBJ2-2; 8 bases align to TRBD2. The germline gives CDR1 SGHTA, CDR2 FQGNSA. With 5 bases clipped from V and 4 bases from J, the junction kept 6 bases outside the gene matches. This CDR3 is built from 15 residues. CDR3 bases: TGTGCCAGCAGCGCCGATCTAGCGGGCACCGGGGAGCTGTTTTTT. Translation: CASSADLAGTGELFF. Full variable domain (outside the CDR3, taken from reference TRBV7-2 and TRBJ2-2): GAGVSQSPSNKVTEKGKDVELRCDPISGHTALYWYRQSLGQGLEFLIYFQGNSAPDKSGLPSDRFSAERTGGSVSTLTIQRTQQEDSAVYLCASSADLAGTGELFFGEGSRLTVL.

This rearrangement joins TRBV6-5 to TRBJ1-1; the D is unclear. Between the trimmed V and J ends, which lost 7 bases and 4 bases, there was a span of 10 bases. This CDR3 has 12 residues. From germline, CDR1 is MNHEY and CDR2 SVGAGI. CDR3 sequence reads: CASNRGGTEAFF. Here the CDR3 DNA reads TGTGCCAGCAATCGGGGTGGCACTGAAGCTTTCTTT.

J is TRBJ2-1 and V is TRBV9; maybe TRBD2 (6 bases). V lost 2 bases and J lost 13, with 13 bases in between. The length of the CDR3 is 12 residues. Germline assignment: CDR1 SGDLS and CDR2 YYNGEE. This CDR3 reads CASSVDRDFQFF. Written as DNA, the CDR3 is TGTGCCAGCAGCGTTGATAGGGACTTTCAGTTCTTC.

The chain joins TRBV4-1 to TRBJ2-3; D gene unclear. In germline, CDR1 is MGHRA, CDR2 YSYEKL. Between the trimmed V and J ends, which lost 3 bases and 3 bases, there was a span of 7 bases. The length of the CDR3 is 13 residues. This CDR3 reads CASSQALTDTQYF. As DNA, the CDR3 is TGCGCCAGCAGCCAGGCTTTAACAGATACGCAGTATTTT.

This clone appeared once. The V gene is TRBV6-1, the J gene TRBJ2-2; TRBD2 is a possible D gene (5 bases). This CDR3 comprises 14 residues. CDR1 MNHNS and CDR2 SASEGT come from the germline V gene. Trimming took 6 bases from V and 2 from J, leaving 10 bases between them. The CDR3 nucleotides read TGTGCCAGCAGCGGACTCGCAAACACCGGGGAGCTGTTTTTT. Amino acids: CASSGLANTGELFF.

The gene calls are TRBV27 and TRBJ1-2; a possible D gene is TRBD1 (5 bases). V was shortened by 5 bases and J by 4 bases, with 14 bases between the two germline ends. From germline, CDR1 is MNHEY and CDR2 SMNVEV (reference sequence). The CDR3 has 14 residues. The DNA for the CDR3 is TGTGCCAGCAGTCCGGACAACTTTGGCTATGGCTACACCTTC. It translates to CASSPDNFGYGYTF.

The chain links TRBV4-1 to TRBJ2-7; D unclear. V lost 4 bases and J 4 bases, leaving 17 bases between the germline ends. The germline CDR1 and CDR2 sequences are MGHRA and YSYEKL. This CDR3 has 15 residues. In nucleotides, the CDR3 is TGCGCCAGCAGCCCCCTCCCCCGGCGGAAGTACGAGCAGTACTTC. Translation gives CASSPLPRRKYEQYF.

The J gene is TRBJ2-7, the V gene TRBV7-8; 12 nucleotides match TRBD2. The germline V gene encodes CDR1 SGHVS and CDR2 FQNEAQ. Trimming at V came to 5 bases and at J to 5 bases, leaving 10 bases not matched to a gene. The CDR3 loop spans 16 amino acids. DNA of the CDR3: TGTGCCAGCAGCATACCACTAGCGGGAGGCACCCACGAGCAGTACTTC. It codes for CASSIPLAGGTHEQYF.

This sequence joins TRBV30 and TRBJ2-1; 9 bases fit TRBD2. Germline CDR1 and CDR2: GTSNPN and SVGIG (reference sequence). V shed 3 bases and J 6 bases; nucleotides not matched to a gene: 6. This CDR3 is built from 14 residues. The CDR3 sequence is CAWREKGLANEQFF. CDR3 sequence (DNA): TGTGCCTGGAGAGAAAAGGGACTAGCCAATGAGCAGTTCTTC.

The gene calls are TRBV28 and TRBJ2-7; 12 nucleotides align to TRBD1. CDR3 length: 16 amino acids. CDR1 is MDHEN and CDR2 is SYDVKM in the germline V gene. V shed 3 bases, J shed 7 bases, and the junction held 10 bases outside the gene matches. The CDR3 coding sequence is TGTGCCAGCAGTTTCACCCCGGGACAGGGGGCGCGGGAGCAGTACTTC. Protein product: CASSFTPGQGAREQYF.

This sequence joins TRBV11-2 and TRBJ2-5; the D gene is possibly TRBD2 (5 bases). Trimming stripped 0 bases from V and 5 bases from J, with 10 bases between. Germline V lookup: CDR1 SGHAT, CDR2 FQNNGV. The CDR3 runs 14 residues. The CDR3 sequence: CASSLDLAMETQYF. In nucleotides, the CDR3 is TGTGCCAGCAGCTTAGATCTAGCTATGGAGACCCAGTACTTC.

The rearrangement uses TRBV4-1 and TRBJ1-1, with D unclear. V dropped 8 bases and J dropped 1 base, with 8 bases sitting between them. The germline CDR1 and CDR2 sequences are MGHRA and YSYEKL. The CDR3 spans 12 residues. CDR3 protein: CASGGRNTEAFF. The CDR3, as DNA: TGCGCCAGCGGAGGGAGGAACACTGAAGCTTTCTTT.

V gene TRBV5-6 combines with J gene TRBJ2-1; 13 bases are a match to TRBD2. CDR1 is SGHDT, CDR2 YYEEEE, per germline. The ends lost 2 bases at V and 10 bases at J; junction bases unmatched: 6. This CDR3 contains 15 residues. The CDR3 region is CASSFWTSGRSEQFF. Here the CDR3 DNA reads TGTGCCAGCAGCTTCTGGACTAGCGGGAGAAGCGAGCAGTTCTTC.

The chain employs TRBV11-3 and TRBJ2-3; a weak D match, TRBD2 (6 bases). V shed 5 bases and J shed 7 bases, with 19 bases lying between them. Germline V CDR1 and CDR2: SGHNT, YENEEA. This CDR3 is 15 amino acids long. The CDR3 region is CASSGPGGLTHTQYF. The CDR3 DNA follows: TGTGCCAGCAGCGGACCCGGGGGACTCACCCATACGCAGTATTTT.